This T cell receptor beta chain was observed in a study of blood T cell repertoires in COVID-19. This clone was seen more than once but under ten times. Here immunoSEQ multiplex PCR was the method, and the copy in TCRdb shows in-frame clones only, minus some. This table has around 65,000 clones, approximately 73% appearing once. There are 11 residues in the CDR3. Germline CDR1 reads SNHLY; CDR2 reads FYNNEI. Deletions cut 8 bases from V and 8 bases from J, with 10 bases between. This clonotype originated in a woman between 45 and 65 years old with active or convalescent COVID-19. The J gene is TRBJ2-1, the V gene TRBV2; D unresolved. Sequenced material: peripheral blood. The CDR3 protein is CASVLYDEQFF. DNA for the CDR3: TGTGCCAGCGTCCTATACGATGAGCAGTTCTTC.